This T cell receptor (beta chain) was profiled in a study of T-cell reconstitution after alpha-beta-depleted transplantation in children. Preparation of the TCRbeta library was carried out with unique molecular identifiers. From the PCR reads, TCRdb called clonotypes with MiXCR, one entry per CDR3 protein. The sample carries hundreds of thousands of distinct CDR3 sequences, under 12% recorded once. This CDR3 contains 13 residues. Germline assignment: CDR1 MGHDK and CDR2 SYGVNS. The V end was cut by 2 bases, the J end by 4 bases, with 8 bases between. This clonotype was recorded a few times. The antigen remains undetermined. General study results and limits: The authors attributed T-cell counts and diversity one year after transplant mostly to newly produced T cells.

The chain carries TRBV25-1 and TRBJ2-5; D uncertain. This sequence originates from a child younger than 10 with inherited bone marrow failure, due to receive a stem cell transplant. Specimen: PBMCs, collected before TCRalphabeta/CD19-depleted stem cell transplant. CDR3 region: CASSENFLETQYF. CDR3 DNA: TGTGCCAGCAGTGAAAATTTCCTAGAGACCCAGTACTTC.